The 25 T cell receptor beta chains given below trace back to one sample, sequenced in a study of CD4 T cells in relation to SARS-CoV-2 and coronaviruses. No antigens are known for them. Profiled with immunoSEQ multiplex PCR; TCRdb holds only in-frame clones, not every one. Counted here are 15,000 or so clones, 79% occurring once; the ten biggest clones make up roughly 11%. CD4+ T cells from unexposed donors were obtained before the COVID-19 pandemic (2011-2018). The cells were cultured for about ten days before CD4+ T cells were isolated. The material sequenced was CD4+ T cells from PBMCs, cultured in vitro. Every receptor here comes from a human donor in good health.

The chain carries TRBV5-1 and TRBJ1-5; the match to TRBD1 covers 9 bases. The CDR3 has 15 residues. The V gene's germline CDR1 is SGHRS and CDR2 YFSETQ. The ends lost 3 bases at V and 3 bases at J; junction bases unmatched: 4. This chain's CDR3 is CASSSGTGFNQPQHF. CDR3 in DNA: TGCGCCAGCAGCTCCGGGACAGGGTTCAATCAGCCCCAGCATTTT.

The J gene is TRBJ2-7, the V gene TRBV30; maybe TRBD2 (6 bases). Trimming removed 0 bases at V and 5 bases at J, with 11 bases between. The CDR3 sequence is 13 residues long. Germline V CDR1 and CDR2: GTSNPN, SVGIG (reference sequence). This chain's CDR3 is CAWSVMGGNEQYF. CDR3 nucleotide sequence: TGTGCCTGGAGTGTAATGGGGGGAAACGAGCAGTACTTC.

This clone was observed a handful of times. The gene calls are TRBV6-1 and TRBJ2-5; no firm D call. Looked up from germline, CDR1 is MNHNS and CDR2 is SASEGT. V dropped 1 base and J dropped 9 bases, with 6 bases sitting between them. The CDR3 consists of 11 residues. The CDR3 DNA is TGTGCCAGCAGTGAAGGATGGTCCCAGTACTTC. Translation gives CASSEGWSQYF.

The chain carries TRBV21-1 and TRBJ2-5; the table's D call TRBD1 went unverified against the DNA. TRBV21-1 is marked as a pseudogene. This CDR3 is built from 19 residues. The CDR3 region has the DNA TGTGCCAGCAGCAAAGATTGTACCACACCGTGCCCTTTCCAAGAGACCCAGTACTTC. Translated: CASSKDCTTPCPFQETQYF.

V gene TRBV3-1 (or the pseudogene TRBV3-2) combines with J gene TRBJ2-2, with 7 nucleotides matching TRBD1. The V gene's germline CDR1 is LGHDT and CDR2 YNNKEL (reference sequence). The CDR3 runs 15 residues. The V and J ends lost 4 bases and 2 bases, in that order; junction bases with no gene match: 4. DNA of the CDR3: TGTGCCAGCAGCCCTCGGGACAGTAACACCGGGGAGCTGTTTTTT. It encodes CASSPRDSNTGELFF.

This chain uses TRBV5-4 with TRBJ2-1; no clear D gene. This CDR3 region has 14 residues. CDR1 is SGHNT, CDR2 YYREEE, per germline (reference sequence). The V end lost 4 bases, the J end lost 2 bases, and 10 bases lay between the germline ends. CDR3 residues: CASSVPGPYNEQFF. The CDR3 DNA reads TGTGCCAGCAGCGTACCCGGACCCTACAATGAGCAGTTCTTC. Supplemented by reference TRBV5-4 and TRBJ2-1, the full variable domain reads ETGVTQSPTHLIKTRGQQVTLRCSSQSGHNTVSWYQQALGQGPQFIFQYYREEENGRGNFPPRFSGLQFPNYSSELNVNALELDDSALYLCASSVPGPYNEQFFGPGTRLTVL.

The V call is TRBV5-4, the J call TRBJ2-2, with 9 positions matching TRBD2. The CDR3 is 14 amino acids. CDR1 and CDR2 from the germline V gene are SGHNT and YYREEE (reference sequence). V trimming: 3 bases; J trimming: 11 bases; junction bases outside the gene matches: 8. CDR3 nucleotides: TGTGCCAGCAGCTCCGGGACTAGCTTTTTCGAGCTGTTTTTT. Encoded protein: CASSSGTSFFELFF.

The CDR3 spells CASSAGTDSTDTQYF. As DNA, the CDR3 is TGTGCCAGCAGCGCCGGGACAGATAGCACAGATACGCAGTATTTT. The chain combines TRBV9 with TRBJ2-3; 7 nucleotides agree with TRBD1. CDR3 length: 15 residues. After removal of 3 bases from V and 0 bases from J, the junction contained 4 bases not matched to a gene. The germline V gene encodes CDR1 SGDLS and CDR2 YYNGEE.

This clone is categorized as medium-sized. The J gene is TRBJ1-1, the V gene TRBV6-1; 7 nucleotides align to TRBD1. Germline V gives CDR1 MNHNS, CDR2 SASEGT. J lost 5 bases, V lost 2 bases, and 8 bases had no gene match. The CDR3 runs 15 residues. CDR3 DNA sequence: TGTGCCAGCAGTGAATGGGTGGCAGGGGGGACTGAAGCTTTCTTT. Translated, it gives CASSEWVAGGTEAFF.

The chain couples TRBV5-8 to TRBJ1-4; D gene ambiguous. The V and J ends lost 2 bases and 2 bases respectively, with 7 bases between them. Looked up from germline, CDR1 is SGHTS and CDR2 is YDEGEE. The CDR3 sequence is 14 residues long. CDR3 in amino acids: CASSLLGTNEKLFF. The DNA of the CDR3 is TGTGCCAGCAGCTTACTAGGGACTAATGAAAAACTGTTTTTT. The whole variable domain, remainder taken from reference TRBV5-8 and TRBJ1-4, is EAGVTQSPTHLIKTRGQQATLRCSPISGHTSVYWYQQALGLGLQFLLWYDEGEERNRGNFPPRFSGRQFPNYSSELNVNALELEDSALYLCASSLLGTNEKLFFGSGTQLSVL.

The genes are TRBV4-3 and TRBJ2-7; D gene ambiguous. Germline V gene data show CDR1 as LGHNA and CDR2 as YSLEER. Trimming pared 3 bases from V and 3 bases from J, leaving 15 bases between. The CDR3 consists of 15 residues. CDR3 DNA sequence: TGCGCCAGCAGCCACCGAGTAAGCCAGGACTACGAGCAGTACTTC. Encoded protein: CASSHRVSQDYEQYF.

In its sample, this clone was seen a few times. The chain links TRBV4-1 to TRBJ1-6, with 10 bases matching TRBD1. The V segment lost 1 base and the J segment 6 bases; nucleotides outside the gene matches: 0. The CDR3 loop spans 15 amino acids. The germline gives CDR1 MGHRA, CDR2 YSYEKL. CDR3 DNA sequence: TGCGCCAGCAGCCAAGGGACAGGGGGTAATTCACCCCTCCACTTT. It translates to CASSQGTGGNSPLHF.

The V gene is TRBV7-2, the J gene TRBJ2-3; perhaps TRBD2 as D (6 bases). Germline assignment: CDR1 SGHTA and CDR2 FQGNSA. This CDR3 spans 14 amino acids. Trimming took 4 bases from V and 1 from J, leaving 9 bases between them. In DNA form, the CDR3 reads TGTGCCAGCAGCTCCGAGCGGGGCACAGATACGCAGTATTTT. Translation gives CASSSERGTDTQYF.

The CDR3 reads CASKMGHGGNQPQHF. In DNA, the CDR3 is TGTGCCAGCAAGATGGGCCACGGTGGCAATCAGCCCCAGCATTTT. V usage is TRBV2 and J usage is TRBJ1-5; D is unresolved. The CDR3 is made up of 15 amino acids. V lost 7 bases and J 2 bases, leaving 15 bases between the germline ends. The germline CDR1 and CDR2 sequences are SNHLY and FYNNEI.

The genes are TRBV11-2 and TRBJ2-1, with 8 positions matching TRBD2. In germline, CDR1 is SGHAT, CDR2 FQNNGV. There are 15 residues in the CDR3. V was pared by 5 bases and J by 3 bases, with 6 bases of the junction left unmatched. CDR3 loop: CASSPGGFGYNEQFF. The DNA for the CDR3 is TGTGCCAGCAGCCCGGGAGGGTTTGGCTACAATGAGCAGTTCTTC.

The chain uses TRBV27 and TRBJ2-4; 12 nucleotides agree with TRBD2. The length of the CDR3 is 18 residues. Per the germline V gene, CDR1 is MNHEY and CDR2 is SMNVEV (reference sequence). J was trimmed by 5 bases and V by 6 bases; bases with no gene match: 14. The CDR3 spells CASRLLAGGLKGENIQYF. CDR3 nucleotides: TGTGCCAGCAGGCTACTAGCGGGAGGACTTAAAGGGGAAAACATTCAGTACTTC.

The chain carries TRBV28 and TRBJ2-7; D possibly corresponds to TRBD1 (6 bases). The CDR3 totals 13 residues. Germline values: CDR1 MDHEN, CDR2 SYDVKM. Trimming left V 5 bases short and J 3 bases short, with 11 bases between. The CDR3 loop reads CASSISGDYEQYF. The CDR3 nucleotides read TGTGCCAGCAGTATATCAGGGGACTACGAGCAGTACTTC. The full variable domain, completed using reference TRBV28 and TRBJ2-7, is DVKVTQSSRYLVKRTGEKVFLECVQDMDHENMFWYRQDPGLGLRLIYFSYDVKMKEKGDIPEGYSVSREKKERFSLILESASTNQTSMYLCASSISGDYEQYFGPGTRLTVT.

The chain combines TRBV7-9 with TRBJ1-1, with D possibly being TRBD1 (5 bases). The CDR3 extends over 13 amino acids. Germline V gives CDR1 SEHNR, CDR2 FQNEAQ (reference sequence). Trimming removed 3 bases at V and 1 base at J, with 6 bases between. The CDR3 loop is CASSFGGNTEAFF. The CDR3 region has the DNA TGTGCCAGCAGCTTCGGGGGGAACACTGAAGCTTTCTTT.

The chain employs TRBV4-1 and TRBJ2-1; 10 bases are shared with TRBD1. The CDR3 is made up of 19 amino acids. After removal of 4 bases from V and 0 bases from J, the junction contained 12 bases not matched to a gene. Germline V gene lookup returns CDR1 MGHRA and CDR2 YSYEKL. In DNA form, the CDR3 reads TGCGCCAGCAGCCGTCCGGGACAGGGGTCTCAATACTCCTACAATGAGCAGTTCTTC. Its translation is CASSRPGQGSQYSYNEQFF.

This clone was counted a single time. The genes are TRBV11-2 and TRBJ2-7; TRBD2 matches at 10 bases. Germline V gene data show CDR1 as SGHAT and CDR2 as FQNNGV. The CDR3 covers 15 residues. The ends lost 4 bases at V and 7 bases at J; junction bases unmatched: 10. This CDR3 reads CASSWPSGSVEEQYF. The CDR3 nucleotides are TGTGCCAGCAGCTGGCCTAGCGGGAGTGTTGAGGAGCAGTACTTC. Supplemented by reference TRBV11-2 and TRBJ2-7, the full variable domain reads EAGVAQSPRYKIIEKRQSVAFWCNPISGHATLYWYQQILGQGPKLLIQFQNNGVVDDSQLPKDRFSAERLKGVDSTLKIQPAKLEDSAVYLCASSWPSGSVEEQYFGPGTRLTVT.

This chain joins TRBV7-9 and TRBJ2-1, with TRBD2 matching over 9 bases. The V gene end was trimmed by 2 bases and the J gene end by 6 bases; junction bases not matched to a gene: 2. CDR1 SEHNR and CDR2 FQNEAQ come from the germline V gene (reference sequence). The CDR3 contains 14 residues. The CDR3 protein is CASSLLAGPNEQFF. The DNA for the CDR3 is TGTGCCAGCAGCTTACTAGCGGGACCCAATGAGCAGTTCTTC.

V usage is TRBV11-2 and J usage is TRBJ2-7; D is uncertain. Germline lookup yields CDR1 SGHAT and CDR2 FQNNGV. The CDR3 extends over 12 amino acids. The germline V and J ends were trimmed by 5 bases and 3 bases, with 8 bases remaining between them. The CDR3 bases are TGTGCCAGCAGCGCCCGGCTCTACGAGCAGTACTTC. Translation: CASSARLYEQYF.

The chain recombines TRBV19 with TRBJ1-2, with D maybe TRBD1 (6 bases). V was cut by 7 bases and J by 8 bases, with 14 bases left in between. CDR1 is LNHDA, CDR2 SQIVND, per germline (reference sequence). The CDR3 contains 12 residues. The CDR3 here is CASTTGFSGYTF. The CDR3 nucleotides read TGTGCCAGTACAACAGGGTTTAGCGGCTACACCTTC.

This chain joins TRBV7-3 and TRBJ2-2; 8 positions agree with TRBD2. Germline V gene sequence: CDR1 SGHTA, CDR2 FQGTGA. This CDR3 has 20 amino acids. V gave up 5 bases and J gave up 4 bases; unmatched junction bases: 21. CDR3 bases: TGTGCCAGCAGCCCCAACGTGGGGCTAGCGGGCCGATCGGGCACCGGGGAGCTGTTTTTT. It is translated as CASSPNVGLAGRSGTGELFF.

The rearrangement uses TRBV2 and TRBJ2-3; a weak D match, TRBD2 (6 bases). The CDR3 is made up of 15 amino acids. Per germline, CDR1 SNHLY and CDR2 FYNNEI. Between the trimmed V and J ends, which lost 5 bases and 2 bases, there was a span of 14 bases. The CDR3 DNA sequence: TGTGCCAGCAGTTTGGGACTTAGCACCACAGATACGCAGTATTTT. This translates into CASSLGLSTTDTQYF.